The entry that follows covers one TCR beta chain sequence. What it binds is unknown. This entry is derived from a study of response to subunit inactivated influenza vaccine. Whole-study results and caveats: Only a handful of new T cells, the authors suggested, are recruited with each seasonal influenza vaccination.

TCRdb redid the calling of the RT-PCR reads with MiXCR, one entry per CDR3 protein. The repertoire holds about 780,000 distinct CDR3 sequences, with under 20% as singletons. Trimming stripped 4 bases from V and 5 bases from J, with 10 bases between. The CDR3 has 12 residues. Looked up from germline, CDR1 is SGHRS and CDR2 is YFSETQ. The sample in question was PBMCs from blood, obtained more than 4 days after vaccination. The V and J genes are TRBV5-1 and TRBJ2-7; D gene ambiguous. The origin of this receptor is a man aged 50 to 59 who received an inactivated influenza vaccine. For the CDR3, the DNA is TGCGCCAGCAGCATGGCCCCCGACGAGCAGTACTTC. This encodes CASSMAPDEQYF.